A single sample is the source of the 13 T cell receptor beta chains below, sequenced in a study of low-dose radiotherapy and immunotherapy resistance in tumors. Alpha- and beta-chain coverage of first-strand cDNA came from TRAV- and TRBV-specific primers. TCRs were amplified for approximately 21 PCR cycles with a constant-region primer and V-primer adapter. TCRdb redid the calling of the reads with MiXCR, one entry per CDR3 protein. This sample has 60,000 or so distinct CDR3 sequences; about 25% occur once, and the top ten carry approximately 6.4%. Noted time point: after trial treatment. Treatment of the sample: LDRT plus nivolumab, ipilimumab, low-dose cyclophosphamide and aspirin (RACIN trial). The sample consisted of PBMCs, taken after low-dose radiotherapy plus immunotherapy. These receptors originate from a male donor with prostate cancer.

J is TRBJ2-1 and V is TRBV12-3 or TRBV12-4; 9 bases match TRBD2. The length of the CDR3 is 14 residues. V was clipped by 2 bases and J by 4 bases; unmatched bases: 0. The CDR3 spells CASSLLAGYNEQFF. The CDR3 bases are TGTGCCAGCAGTTTACTAGCGGGGTACAATGAGCAGTTCTTC.

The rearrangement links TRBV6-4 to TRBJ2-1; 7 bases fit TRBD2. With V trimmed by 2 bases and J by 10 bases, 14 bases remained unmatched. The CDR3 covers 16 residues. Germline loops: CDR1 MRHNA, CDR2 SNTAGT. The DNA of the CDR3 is TGTGCCAGCAGTGACGTCGGGGGAGGGCCCCCGAGAGAGCAGTTCTTC. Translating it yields CASSDVGGGPPREQFF.

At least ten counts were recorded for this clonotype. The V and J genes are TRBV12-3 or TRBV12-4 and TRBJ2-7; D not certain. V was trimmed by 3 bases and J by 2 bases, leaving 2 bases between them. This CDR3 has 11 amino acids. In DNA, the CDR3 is TGTGCCAGCAGTTTTGCCTACGAGCAGTACTTC. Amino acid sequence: CASSFAYEQYF.

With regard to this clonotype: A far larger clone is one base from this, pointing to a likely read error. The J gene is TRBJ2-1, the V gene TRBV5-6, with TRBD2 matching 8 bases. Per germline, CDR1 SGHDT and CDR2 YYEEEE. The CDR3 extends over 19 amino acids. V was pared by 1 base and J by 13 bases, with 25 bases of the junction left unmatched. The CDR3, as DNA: TGTGCCAGCAGCTTGCTTTACGGTTTCTGGCGGGGGGACCAAGAGACCCAGTTCTTC. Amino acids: CASSLLYGFWRGDQETQFF.

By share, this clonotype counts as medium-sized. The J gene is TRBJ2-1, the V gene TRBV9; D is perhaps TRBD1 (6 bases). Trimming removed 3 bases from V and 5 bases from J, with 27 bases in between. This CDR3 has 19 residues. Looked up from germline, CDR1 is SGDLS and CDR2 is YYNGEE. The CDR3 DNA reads TGTGCCAGCAGCGAAATTACAGGGTTGGCAGGAACGGGTCACAATGAGCAGTTCTTC. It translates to CASSEITGLAGTGHNEQFF.

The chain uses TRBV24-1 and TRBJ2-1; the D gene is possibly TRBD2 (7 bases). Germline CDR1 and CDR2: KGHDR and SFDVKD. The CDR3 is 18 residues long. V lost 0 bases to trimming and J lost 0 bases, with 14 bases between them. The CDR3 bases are TGTGCCACCAGTGATTTGGGGGGGGGGGCGAGCTCCTACAATGAGCAGTTCTTC. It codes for CATSDLGGGASSYNEQFF.

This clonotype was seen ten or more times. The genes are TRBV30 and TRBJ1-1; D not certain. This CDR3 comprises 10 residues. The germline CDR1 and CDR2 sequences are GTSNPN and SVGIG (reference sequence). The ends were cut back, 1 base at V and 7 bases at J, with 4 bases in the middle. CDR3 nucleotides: TGTGCCTGGAGTGGTCTTGAAGCTTTCTTT. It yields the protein CAWSGLEAFF.

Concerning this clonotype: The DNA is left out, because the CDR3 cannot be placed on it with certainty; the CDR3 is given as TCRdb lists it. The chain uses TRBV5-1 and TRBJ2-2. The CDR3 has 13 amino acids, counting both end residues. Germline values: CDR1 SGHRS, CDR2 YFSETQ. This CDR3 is CASGRNTGELFFF.

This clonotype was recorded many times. As DNA, the CDR3 is TGTGCCAGCAGCCACGGACTAGCGGGAGGGAGCTCCTACAATGAGCAGTTCTTC. Translation gives CASSHGLAGGSSYNEQFF. V gene TRBV7-9 combines with J gene TRBJ2-1, with TRBD2 matching over 15 bases. After removal of 5 bases from V and 0 bases from J, the junction contained 5 bases not matched to a gene. The CDR3 length is 18 residues. Germline V gene sequence: CDR1 SEHNR, CDR2 FQNEAQ (reference sequence).

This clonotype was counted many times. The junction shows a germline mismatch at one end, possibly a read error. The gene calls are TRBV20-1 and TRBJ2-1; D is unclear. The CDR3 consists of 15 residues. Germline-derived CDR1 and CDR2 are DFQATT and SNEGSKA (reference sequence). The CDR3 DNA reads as TGCAGTGCTAGATCCGGAGACCGGAACTACTATGAGCAGTTCTTC. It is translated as CSARSGDRNYYEQFF.

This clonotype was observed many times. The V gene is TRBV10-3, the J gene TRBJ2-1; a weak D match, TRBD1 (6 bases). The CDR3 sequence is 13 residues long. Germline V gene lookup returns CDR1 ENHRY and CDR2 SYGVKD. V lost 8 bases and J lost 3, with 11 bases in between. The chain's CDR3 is CAIGHRDYNEQFF. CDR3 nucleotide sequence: TGTGCCATCGGGCACAGGGACTACAATGAGCAGTTCTTC.

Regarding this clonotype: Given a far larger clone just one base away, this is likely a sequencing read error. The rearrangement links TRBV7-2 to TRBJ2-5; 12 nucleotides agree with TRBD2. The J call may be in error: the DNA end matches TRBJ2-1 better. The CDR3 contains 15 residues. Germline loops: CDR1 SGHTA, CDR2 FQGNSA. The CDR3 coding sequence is TGTGCCAGCGGCTTAGCTAGCGGGGGGGTGAATGAGCAGTTCTTC. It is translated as CASGLASGGVNEQFF.

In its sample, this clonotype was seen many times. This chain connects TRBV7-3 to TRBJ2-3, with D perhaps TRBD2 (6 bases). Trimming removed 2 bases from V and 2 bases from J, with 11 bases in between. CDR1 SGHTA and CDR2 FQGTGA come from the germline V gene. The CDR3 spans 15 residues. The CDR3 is CASSLGGLLTDTQYF. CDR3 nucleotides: TGTGCCAGCAGCTTAGGCGGACTACTCACAGATACGCAGTATTTT.